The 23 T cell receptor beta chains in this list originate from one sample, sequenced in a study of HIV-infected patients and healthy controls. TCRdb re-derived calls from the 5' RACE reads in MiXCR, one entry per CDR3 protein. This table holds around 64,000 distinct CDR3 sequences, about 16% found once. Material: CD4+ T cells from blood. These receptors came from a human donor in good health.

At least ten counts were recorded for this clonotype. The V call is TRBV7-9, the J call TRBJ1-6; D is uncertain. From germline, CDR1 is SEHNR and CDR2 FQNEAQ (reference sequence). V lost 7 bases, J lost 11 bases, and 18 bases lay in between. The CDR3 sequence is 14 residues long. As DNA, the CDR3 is TGTGCCAGCACCAAGGCGGCAGCAAATGCACCCCTCCACTTT. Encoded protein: CASTKAAANAPLHF.

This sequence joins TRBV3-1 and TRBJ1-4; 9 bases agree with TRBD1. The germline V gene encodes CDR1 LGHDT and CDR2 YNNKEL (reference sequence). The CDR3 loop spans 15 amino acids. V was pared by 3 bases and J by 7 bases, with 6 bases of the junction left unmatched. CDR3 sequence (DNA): TGTGCCAGCAGCCAGGACAGGGGACCTTCTGAAAAACTGTTTTTT. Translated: CASSQDRGPSEKLFF.

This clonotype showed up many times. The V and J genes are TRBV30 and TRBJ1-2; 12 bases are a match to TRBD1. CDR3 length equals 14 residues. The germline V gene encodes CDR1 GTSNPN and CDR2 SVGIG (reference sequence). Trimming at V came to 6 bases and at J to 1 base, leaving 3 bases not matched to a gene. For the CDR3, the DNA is TGTGCCTGCGGGACAGGGGGCTTTAACTATGGCTACACCTTC. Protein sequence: CACGTGGFNYGYTF.

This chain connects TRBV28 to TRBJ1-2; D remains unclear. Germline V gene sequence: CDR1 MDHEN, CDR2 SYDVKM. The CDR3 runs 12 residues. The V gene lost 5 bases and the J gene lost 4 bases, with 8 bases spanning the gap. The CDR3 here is CASSPRAYGYTF. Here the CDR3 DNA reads TGTGCCAGCAGTCCCCGGGCCTATGGCTACACCTTC.

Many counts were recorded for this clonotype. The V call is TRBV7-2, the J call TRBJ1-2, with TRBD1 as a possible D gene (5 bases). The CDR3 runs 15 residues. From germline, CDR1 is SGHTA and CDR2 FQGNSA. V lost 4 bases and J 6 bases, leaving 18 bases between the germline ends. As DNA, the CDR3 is TGTGCCAGCAGCTATAAGACAGTTAGCATAGATGGCTACACCTTC. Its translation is CASSYKTVSIDGYTF.

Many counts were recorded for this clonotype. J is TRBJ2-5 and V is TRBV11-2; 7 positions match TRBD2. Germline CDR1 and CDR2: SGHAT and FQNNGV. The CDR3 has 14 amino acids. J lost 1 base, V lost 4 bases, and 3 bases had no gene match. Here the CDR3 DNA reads TGTGCCAGCAGCTCGGGGGGTGGCCAAGAGACCCAGTACTTC. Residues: CASSSGGGQETQYF.

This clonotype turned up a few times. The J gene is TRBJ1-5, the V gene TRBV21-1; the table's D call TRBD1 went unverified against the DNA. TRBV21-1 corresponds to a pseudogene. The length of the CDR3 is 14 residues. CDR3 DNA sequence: TGTGCCAAGGTCGGGACAGGGGATAGTCAGCCCCAGCATTTT. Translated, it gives CAKVGTGDSQPQHF.

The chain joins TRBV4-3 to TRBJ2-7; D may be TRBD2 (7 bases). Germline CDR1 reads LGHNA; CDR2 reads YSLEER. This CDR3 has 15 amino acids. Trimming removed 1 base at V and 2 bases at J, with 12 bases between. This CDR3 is CASSQAGGRTYEQYF. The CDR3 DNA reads TGCGCCAGCAGCCAAGCGGGGGGCCGTACCTACGAGCAGTACTTC.

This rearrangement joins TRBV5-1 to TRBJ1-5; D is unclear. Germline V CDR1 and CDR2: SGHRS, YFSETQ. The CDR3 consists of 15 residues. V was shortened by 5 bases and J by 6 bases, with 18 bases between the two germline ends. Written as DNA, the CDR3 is TGCGCCAGCAGTTCTGACACGGGTCTCGGTCAGCCCCAGCATTTT. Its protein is CASSSDTGLGQPQHF.

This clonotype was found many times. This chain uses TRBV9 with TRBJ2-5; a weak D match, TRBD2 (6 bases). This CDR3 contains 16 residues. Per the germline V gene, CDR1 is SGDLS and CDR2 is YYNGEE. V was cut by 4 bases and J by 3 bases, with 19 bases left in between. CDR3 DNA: TGTGCCAGCAGCCGCACCTTGCTGGCGGGGAAAGAGACCCAGTACTTC. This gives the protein CASSRTLLAGKETQYF.

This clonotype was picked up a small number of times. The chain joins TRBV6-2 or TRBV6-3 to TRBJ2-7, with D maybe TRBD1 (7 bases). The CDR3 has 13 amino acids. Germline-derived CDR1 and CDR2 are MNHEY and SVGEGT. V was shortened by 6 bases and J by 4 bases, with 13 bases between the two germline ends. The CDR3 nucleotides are TGTGCCAGCAGCGGACAGGCGGGGTACGAGCAGTACTTC. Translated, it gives CASSGQAGYEQYF.

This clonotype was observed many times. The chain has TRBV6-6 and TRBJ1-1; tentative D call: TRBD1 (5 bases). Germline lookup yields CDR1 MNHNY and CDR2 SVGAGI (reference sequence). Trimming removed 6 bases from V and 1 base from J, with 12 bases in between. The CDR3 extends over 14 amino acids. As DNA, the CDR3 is TGTGCCAGCAGGCCGGCAGGGACGAACACTGAAGCTTTCTTT. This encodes CASRPAGTNTEAFF.

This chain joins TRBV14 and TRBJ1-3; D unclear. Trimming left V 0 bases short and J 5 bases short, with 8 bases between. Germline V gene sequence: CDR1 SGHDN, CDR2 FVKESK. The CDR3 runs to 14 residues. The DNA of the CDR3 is TGTGCCAGCAGCCAAGATGGGCTCCGAAACACCATATATTTT. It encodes CASSQDGLRNTIYF. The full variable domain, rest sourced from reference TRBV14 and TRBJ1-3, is EAGVTQFPSHSVIEKGQTVTLRCDPISGHDNLYWYRRVMGKEIKFLLHFVKESKQDESGMPNNRFLAERTGGTYSTLKVQPAELEDSGVYFCASSQDGLRNTIYFGEGSWLTVV.

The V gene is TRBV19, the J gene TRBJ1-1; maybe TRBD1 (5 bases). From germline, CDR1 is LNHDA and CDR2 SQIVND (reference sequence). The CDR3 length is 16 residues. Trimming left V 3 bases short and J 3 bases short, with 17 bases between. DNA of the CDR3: TGTGCCAGTAGTATGCTTCCCGGGGCGGGGGACACTGAAGCTTTCTTT. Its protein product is CASSMLPGAGDTEAFF.

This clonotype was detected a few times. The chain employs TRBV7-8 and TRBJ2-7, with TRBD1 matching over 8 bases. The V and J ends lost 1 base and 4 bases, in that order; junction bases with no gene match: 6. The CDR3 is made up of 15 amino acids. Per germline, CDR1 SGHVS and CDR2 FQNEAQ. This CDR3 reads CASSLVRTGRYEQYF. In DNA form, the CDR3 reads TGTGCCAGCAGCTTAGTAAGGACAGGGCGGTACGAGCAGTACTTC.

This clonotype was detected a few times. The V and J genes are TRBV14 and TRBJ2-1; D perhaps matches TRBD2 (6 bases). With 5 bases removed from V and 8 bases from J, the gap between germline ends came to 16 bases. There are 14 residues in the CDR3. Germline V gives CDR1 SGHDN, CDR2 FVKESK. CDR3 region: CASSYGGKGDEQFF. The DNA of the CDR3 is TGTGCCAGCAGCTACGGCGGGAAAGGGGATGAGCAGTTCTTC.

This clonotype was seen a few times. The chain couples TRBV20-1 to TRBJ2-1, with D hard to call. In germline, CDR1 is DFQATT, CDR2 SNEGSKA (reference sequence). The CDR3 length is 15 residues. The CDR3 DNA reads TGCAGCGGGCAGGACCGAAGACACTCCTACAATGAGCAGTTCTTC. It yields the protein CSGQDRRHSYNEQFF.

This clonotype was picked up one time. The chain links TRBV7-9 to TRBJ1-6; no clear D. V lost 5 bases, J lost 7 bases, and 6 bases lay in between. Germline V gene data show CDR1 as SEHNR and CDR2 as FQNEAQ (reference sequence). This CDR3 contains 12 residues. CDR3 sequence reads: CASSVINSPLHF. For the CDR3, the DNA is TGTGCCAGCAGCGTGATCAATTCACCCCTCCACTTT.

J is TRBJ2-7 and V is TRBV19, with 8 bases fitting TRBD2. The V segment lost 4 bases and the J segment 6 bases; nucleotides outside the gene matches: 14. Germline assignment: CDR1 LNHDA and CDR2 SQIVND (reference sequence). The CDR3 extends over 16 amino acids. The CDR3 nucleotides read TGTGCCAGTAGTACCGGACTAGCCGGGGTCGTTAGCGAGCAGTACTTC. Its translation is CASSTGLAGVVSEQYF.

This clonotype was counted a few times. The CDR3 DNA is TGTGCCAGCTCGGGACAGGGGATGACAGATACGCAGTATTTT. Its protein is CASSGQGMTDTQYF. This rearrangement joins TRBV18 to TRBJ2-3, with TRBD1 matching over 10 bases. From germline, CDR1 is KGHSH and CDR2 LQKENI. The CDR3 contains 14 residues. Germline trimming cut 6 bases from V and 3 bases from J; bases unmatched to any gene: 3.

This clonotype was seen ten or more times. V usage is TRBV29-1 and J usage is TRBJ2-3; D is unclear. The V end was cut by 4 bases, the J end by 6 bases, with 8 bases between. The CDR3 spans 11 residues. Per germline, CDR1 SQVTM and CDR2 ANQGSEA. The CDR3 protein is CSVGVGDTQYF. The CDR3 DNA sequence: TGCAGCGTTGGAGTAGGGGATACGCAGTATTTT.

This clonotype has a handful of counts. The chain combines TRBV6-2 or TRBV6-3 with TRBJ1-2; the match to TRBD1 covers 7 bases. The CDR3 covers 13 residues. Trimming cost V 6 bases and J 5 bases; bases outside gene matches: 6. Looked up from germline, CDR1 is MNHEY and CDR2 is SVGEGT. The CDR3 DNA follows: TGTGCCAGCAGCCGGACAGGAGCATATGGCTACACCTTC. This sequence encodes CASSRTGAYGYTF.

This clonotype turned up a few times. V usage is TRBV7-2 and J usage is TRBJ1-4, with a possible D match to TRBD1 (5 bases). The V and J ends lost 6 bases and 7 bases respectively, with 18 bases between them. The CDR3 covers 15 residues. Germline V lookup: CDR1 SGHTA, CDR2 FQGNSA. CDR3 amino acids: CASSPAGREVEKLFF. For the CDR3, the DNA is TGTGCCAGCAGTCCCGCCGGCAGGGAGGTTGAAAAACTGTTTTTT. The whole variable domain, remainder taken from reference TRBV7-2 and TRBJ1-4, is GAGVSQSPSNKVTEKGKDVELRCDPISGHTALYWYRQSLGQGLEFLIYFQGNSAPDKSGLPSDRFSAERTGGSVSTLTIQRTQQEDSAVYLCASSPAGREVEKLFFGSGTQLSVL.